This passage covers 18 T cell receptor beta chains from one sample sequenced in a study of response to subunit inactivated influenza vaccine. TCRdb ran MiXCR on the RT-PCR reads and lists one entry per CDR3 protein. The table records 250,000 to 350,000 distinct CDR3 sequences, roughly 22% of them present only once. This sample comprised PBMCs from blood, obtained about 20 months after vaccination. The origin of the receptors is a man aged 50-75 years who received an inactivated influenza vaccine.

Sample share makes this clonotype medium-sized. This chain joins TRBV29-1 and TRBJ2-3; D might be TRBD1 (5 bases). The germline V gene encodes CDR1 SQVTM and CDR2 ANQGSEA. V lost 1 base to trimming and J lost 0 bases, with 11 bases between them. CDR3 length equals 15 residues. CDR3 protein: CSVEVKGSSTDTQYF. In nucleotides, the CDR3 is TGCAGCGTTGAAGTTAAGGGGTCTAGCACAGATACGCAGTATTTT.

The CDR3 loop reads CASGNTDRGYTF. The DNA of the CDR3 is TGTGCCAGCGGGAACACGGATCGTGGCTACACCTTC. V and J are TRBV6-2 or TRBV6-3 and TRBJ1-2; D not resolved. Germline V gene lookup returns CDR1 MNHEY and CDR2 SVGEGT. Trimming removed 8 bases at V and 7 bases at J, with 14 bases between. The CDR3 consists of 12 residues.

This clonotype was seen ten or more times. The J gene is TRBJ2-7, the V gene TRBV4-1; tentative D call: TRBD1 (6 bases). From germline, CDR1 is MGHRA and CDR2 YSYEKL. Trimming cost V 1 base and J 5 bases, with 15 bases left between them. The CDR3 is 15 residues long. CDR3 in DNA: TGCGCCAGCAGCCAAGCTGCAGGGGTAATGGACGAGCAGTACTTC. Translating gives CASSQAAGVMDEQYF.

With respect to this clonotype: A much larger clone lies a single base off, so this may be a read error. The J gene is TRBJ1-1, the V gene TRBV3-1; D gene uncertain. Germline V gene data show CDR1 as LGHDT and CDR2 as YNNKEL (reference sequence). This CDR3 has 12 amino acids. The CDR3 spells CASSQMNTGAFF. CDR3 in DNA: TGTGCCAGCAGCCAAATGAACACTGGAGCTTTCTTT.

The V gene is TRBV9, the J gene TRBJ2-2; D remains ambiguous. The germline CDR1 and CDR2 sequences are SGDLS and YYNGEE. Trimming removed 2 bases at V and 1 base at J, with 9 bases between. CDR3 length equals 15 residues. CDR3 region: CASSVGTGNTGELFF. Here the CDR3 DNA reads TGTGCCAGCAGCGTCGGAACGGGGAACACCGGGGAGCTGTTTTTT. The whole variable domain, remainder taken from reference TRBV9 and TRBJ2-2, is DSGVTQTPKHLITATGQRVTLRCSPRSGDLSVYWYQQSLDQGLQFLIQYYNGEERAKGNILERFSAQQFPDLHSELNLSSLELGDSALYFCASSVGTGNTGELFFGEGSRLTVL.

In its sample, this clonotype was seen a few times. This chain links TRBV28 with TRBJ1-4, with D unclear. The germline V gene has CDR1 MDHEN and CDR2 SYDVKM. Between the trimmed V and J ends, which lost 5 bases and 8 bases, there was a span of 18 bases. This CDR3 spans 15 amino acids. The CDR3 DNA reads as TGTGCCAGCAGTCCATGGACGGAGACGGCAGAAAAACTGTTTTTT. Its translation: CASSPWTETAEKLFF.

The V gene is TRBV15, the J gene TRBJ2-3; weak D call: TRBD1 (6 bases). Germline V gives CDR1 LNHNV, CDR2 YYDKDF (reference sequence). The CDR3 has 17 residues. V was shortened by 6 bases and J by 2 bases, with 21 bases between the two germline ends. Here the CDR3 reads CATRRTASKDYTDTQYF. The DNA of the CDR3 is TGTGCCACCAGGCGGACAGCTTCGAAAGATTACACAGATACGCAGTATTTT.

Many counts were recorded for this clonotype. DNA for the CDR3: TGTGCCAGCAGCTCTCGTAAAGGGCTAAATGAAAAACTGTTTTTT. This codes for CASSSRKGLNEKLFF. The chain links TRBV7-2 to TRBJ1-4; D not resolved. The CDR3 has 15 amino acids. Deletions cut 4 bases from V and 5 bases from J, with 14 bases between. The V gene's germline CDR1 is SGHTA and CDR2 FQGNSA.

This chain joins TRBV7-3 and TRBJ2-3; D remains unclear. The CDR3 totals 13 residues. Germline V gene lookup returns CDR1 SGHTA and CDR2 FQGTGA. Trimming removed 5 bases from V and 0 bases from J, with 6 bases in between. The CDR3 bases are TGTGCCAGCAGCAGCTCTAGCACAGATACGCAGTATTTT. Translation gives CASSSSSTDTQYF.

A few counts support this clonotype. The V and J genes are TRBV2 and TRBJ1-2; D is unresolved. CDR3 length: 16 residues. V gave up 4 bases and J gave up 4 bases, with 19 bases separating them. Per germline, CDR1 SNHLY and CDR2 FYNNEI. The CDR3 nucleotides read TGTGCCAGCAGTGCCTGGCAGACCCCCTCGGGCTATGGCTACACCTTC. Translated: CASSAWQTPSGYGYTF.

The chain has TRBV6-5 and TRBJ2-1; 12 positions agree with TRBD2. After removal of 2 bases from V and 8 bases from J, the junction contained 10 bases not matched to a gene. CDR1 is MNHEY, CDR2 SVGAGI, per germline. CDR3 length: 17 amino acids. DNA of the CDR3: TGTGCCAGCAGTTACCCTAGCGGGAGGGCCGACGTCTATGAGCAGTTCTTC. Its translation: CASSYPSGRADVYEQFF.

This clonotype was counted between two and nine times. The gene calls are TRBV27 and TRBJ2-7; maybe TRBD2 (5 bases). The CDR3 contains 15 residues. The germline V gene encodes CDR1 MNHEY and CDR2 SMNVEV (reference sequence). The V end was cut by 3 bases, the J end by 0 bases, with 12 bases between. The DNA for the CDR3 is TGTGCCAGCAGTTTTTACGGGGAGAGCTCCTACGAGCAGTACTTC. Amino acid sequence: CASSFYGESSYEQYF.

The CDR3 here is CASSQERGLYNEQFF. The CDR3 DNA sequence: TGTGCCAGCAGCCAAGAGCGGGGCCTTTACAATGAGCAGTTCTTC. This chain links TRBV4-2 with TRBJ2-1; possible D gene TRBD2, 6 bases. The CDR3 sequence is 15 residues long. Deletions cut 0 bases from V and 4 bases from J, with 10 bases between. CDR1 is LGHNA, CDR2 YNFKEQ, per germline.

This clonotype was detected a few times. The chain recombines TRBV2 with TRBJ2-1, with D hard to call. This CDR3 spans 14 amino acids. V was trimmed by 6 bases and J by 2 bases, leaving 11 bases between them. Germline V lookup: CDR1 SNHLY, CDR2 FYNNEI. The CDR3 region has the DNA TGTGCCAGCAGGTTGCGGAACGCCTACAATGAGCAGTTCTTC. It codes for CASRLRNAYNEQFF.

This clonotype was recorded at least ten times. The chain links TRBV28 to TRBJ2-7; TRBD2 matches 8 bases. V shed 1 base and J 5 bases; nucleotides not matched to a gene: 7. Germline values: CDR1 MDHEN, CDR2 SYDVKM. This CDR3 is 15 amino acids long. CDR3 region: CASSLSSGSWNEQYF. The CDR3 bases are TGTGCCAGCAGTTTATCCAGCGGGAGTTGGAACGAGCAGTACTTC.

This clonotype was detected only a few times. The genes are TRBV19 and TRBJ1-6, with D possibly being TRBD1 (6 bases). Germline V lookup: CDR1 LNHDA, CDR2 SQIVND (reference sequence). This CDR3 region has 16 residues. V was shortened by 6 bases and J by 2 bases, with 14 bases between the two germline ends. The chain's CDR3 is CASSRPPGAYNSPLHF. The CDR3 DNA reads as TGTGCCAGTAGCCGCCCGCCAGGGGCCTATAATTCACCCCTCCACTTT.

Only a few counts were recorded for this clonotype. This rearrangement joins TRBV7-2 to TRBJ1-6, with a weak D call TRBD1 (5 bases). The V end was cut by 2 bases, the J end by 8 bases, with 10 bases between. CDR1 is SGHTA and CDR2 is FQGNSA in the germline V gene. The CDR3 extends over 14 amino acids. This CDR3 is CASSLFQGDSPLHF. The CDR3 DNA is TGTGCCAGCAGCTTATTTCAGGGAGATTCACCCCTCCACTTT.

The rearrangement links TRBV28 to TRBJ1-1; 8 bases are shared with TRBD1. The germline gives CDR1 MDHEN, CDR2 SYDVKM. Trimming took 6 bases from V and 0 from J; bases not matched to a gene: 3. The CDR3 totals 14 residues. The CDR3, as DNA: TGTGCCAGCAGAACGGGACAGGTGAACACTGAAGCTTTCTTT. Protein sequence: CASRTGQVNTEAFF.